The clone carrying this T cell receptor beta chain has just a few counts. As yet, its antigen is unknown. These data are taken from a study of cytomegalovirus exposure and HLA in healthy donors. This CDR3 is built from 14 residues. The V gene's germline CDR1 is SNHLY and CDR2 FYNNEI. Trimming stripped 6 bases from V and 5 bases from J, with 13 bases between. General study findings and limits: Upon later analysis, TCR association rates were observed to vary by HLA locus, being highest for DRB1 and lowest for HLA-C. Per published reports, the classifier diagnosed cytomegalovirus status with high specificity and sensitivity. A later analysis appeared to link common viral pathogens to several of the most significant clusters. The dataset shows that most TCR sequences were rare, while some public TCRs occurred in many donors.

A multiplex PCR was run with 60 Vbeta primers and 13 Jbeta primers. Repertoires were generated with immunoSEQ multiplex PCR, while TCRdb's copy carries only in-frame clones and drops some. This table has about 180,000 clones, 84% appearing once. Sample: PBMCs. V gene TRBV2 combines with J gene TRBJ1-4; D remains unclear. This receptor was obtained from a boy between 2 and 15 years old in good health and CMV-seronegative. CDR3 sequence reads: CASSINGRNEKLFF. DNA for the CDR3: TGTGCCAGCAGCATCAACGGGAGAAATGAAAAACTGTTTTTT. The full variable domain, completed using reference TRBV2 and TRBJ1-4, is EPEVTQTPSHQVTQMGQEVILRCVPISNHLYFYWYRQILGQKVEFLVSFYNNEISEKSEIFDDQFSVERPDGSNFTLKIRSTKLEDSAMYFCASSINGRNEKLFFGSGTQLSVL.